Below are 12 T cell receptor beta chains sequenced from a single sample in a study of blood T cell repertoires in COVID-19. Assay: immunoSEQ multiplex PCR; the TCRdb copy retains only in-frame clones and omits some. Here the sample spans under 80,000 clones, roughly three quarters being singletons. The sequenced sample was peripheral blood. These receptors all stem from a human donor in a cohort sampled during active COVID-19.

The DNA for the CDR3 is TGCGCCAGCAGTTTAGCGGGGGAGGCAGATACGCAGTATTTT. Translation: CASSLAGEADTQYF. The gene calls are TRBV5-1 and TRBJ2-3; 9 bases align to TRBD2. This CDR3 region has 14 residues. Trimming took 5 bases from V and 4 from J; bases not matched to a gene: 5. The germline gives CDR1 SGHRS, CDR2 YFSETQ.

The V and J genes are TRBV5-1 and TRBJ2-3; possible D gene TRBD1, 5 bases. Trimming shortened V by 1 base and J by 5 bases, and 8 bases separated the two germline ends. Germline assignment: CDR1 SGHRS and CDR2 YFSETQ. The CDR3 loop spans 13 amino acids. This CDR3 reads CASSLQGLDTQYF. The CDR3, as DNA: TGCGCCAGCAGCTTGCAGGGTTTAGATACGCAGTATTTT.

V is TRBV5-1 and J is TRBJ2-1; 7 bases match TRBD1. Germline CDR1 reads SGHRS; CDR2 reads YFSETQ. The CDR3 sequence is 15 residues long. Germline trimming cut 4 bases from V and 9 bases from J; bases unmatched to any gene: 13. The CDR3 reads CASSPPGRGITEQFF. DNA of the CDR3: TGCGCCAGCAGCCCTCCGGGCAGGGGGATTACTGAGCAGTTCTTC.

The chain employs TRBV7-2 and TRBJ1-1; possibly TRBD1 for D (5 bases). Trimming shortened V by 5 bases and J by 1 base, and 17 bases separated the two germline ends. CDR3 length equals 16 residues. Germline lookup yields CDR1 SGHTA and CDR2 FQGNSA. DNA of the CDR3: TGTGCCAGCAGCCCCAATTTGGGACTGACGAACACTGAAGCTTTCTTT. It is translated as CASSPNLGLTNTEAFF.

CDR3 in amino acids: CASSATANYGYTF. The CDR3 coding sequence is TGTGCCAGCAGTGCTACAGCTAACTATGGCTACACCTTC. The chain combines TRBV2 with TRBJ1-2, with D hard to call. The CDR3 extends over 13 amino acids. Germline assignment: CDR1 SNHLY and CDR2 FYNNEI. V lost 4 bases to trimming and J lost 0 bases, with 6 bases between them.

The rearrangement joins TRBV6-5 to TRBJ1-1, with TRBD1 as a possible D gene (5 bases). CDR1 is MNHEY and CDR2 is SVGAGI in the germline V gene. This CDR3 has 12 residues. Trimming took 10 bases from V and 1 from J, leaving 10 bases between them. The CDR3 spells CATRVGNTEAFF. The DNA of the CDR3 is TGTGCCACCAGGGTCGGGAACACTGAAGCTTTCTTT.

This clone was counted between two and nine times. The chain is built from TRBV6-5 and TRBJ1-1; D is possibly TRBD1 (6 bases). V was trimmed by 6 bases and J by 0 bases, leaving 8 bases between them. The CDR3 covers 13 residues. Germline lookup yields CDR1 MNHEY and CDR2 SVGAGI. CDR3 bases: TGTGCCAGCAGGACAGGATTGAACACTGAAGCTTTCTTT. Protein sequence: CASRTGLNTEAFF.

The chain carries TRBV5-1 and TRBJ1-1; D is undetermined. Germline V gene lookup returns CDR1 SGHRS and CDR2 YFSETQ. The CDR3 has 13 residues. Trimming stripped 4 bases from V and 1 base from J, with 8 bases between. As DNA, the CDR3 is TGCGCCAGCAGCGTGACAAGGAACACTGAAGCTTTCTTT. Amino acids: CASSVTRNTEAFF.

This chain links TRBV5-4 with TRBJ2-3; weak D call: TRBD2 (6 bases). CDR1 SGHNT and CDR2 YYREEE come from the germline V gene (reference sequence). V lost 0 bases and J lost 2, with 7 bases in between. CDR3 size: 14 residues. In nucleotides, the CDR3 is TGTGCCAGCAGCTTGGGGGGGGTCACAGATACGCAGTATTTT. Translating gives CASSLGGVTDTQYF.

The rearrangement uses TRBV9 and TRBJ2-1; 7 bases fit TRBD2. Germline V gene sequence: CDR1 SGDLS, CDR2 YYNGEE. V shed 3 bases, J shed 5 bases, and the junction held 11 bases outside the gene matches. The CDR3 contains 16 residues. The CDR3 reads CASSAYGTTSHNEQFF. In DNA, the CDR3 is TGTGCCAGCAGCGCCTACGGGACTACATCGCACAATGAGCAGTTCTTC.

This chain connects TRBV7-2 to TRBJ2-2, with TRBD1 as a possible D gene (5 bases). V lost 5 bases to trimming and J lost 1 base, with 14 bases between them. CDR3 size: 16 residues. Germline V lookup: CDR1 SGHTA, CDR2 FQGNSA. CDR3 region: CASSPRWQGNTGELFF. CDR3 DNA: TGTGCCAGCAGCCCGAGGTGGCAGGGGAACACCGGGGAGCTGTTTTTT.

The V call is TRBV28, the J call TRBJ2-7; 12 positions agree with TRBD1. V shed 3 bases, J shed 5 bases, and the junction held 8 bases outside the gene matches. Germline values: CDR1 MDHEN, CDR2 SYDVKM. This CDR3 has 16 residues. This CDR3 reads CASSLLLGTGGNEQYV. Written as DNA, the CDR3 is TGTGCCAGCAGTTTGCTGCTAGGGACAGGGGGCAACGAGCAGTACGTC.